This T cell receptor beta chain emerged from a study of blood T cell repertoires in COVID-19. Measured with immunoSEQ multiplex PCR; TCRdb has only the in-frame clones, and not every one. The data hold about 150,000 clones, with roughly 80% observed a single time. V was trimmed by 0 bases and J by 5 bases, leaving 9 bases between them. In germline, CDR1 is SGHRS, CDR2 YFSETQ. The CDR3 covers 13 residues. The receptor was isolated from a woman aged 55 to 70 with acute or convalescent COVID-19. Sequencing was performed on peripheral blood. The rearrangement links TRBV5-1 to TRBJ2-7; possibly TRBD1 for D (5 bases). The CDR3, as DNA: TGCGCCAGCAGCTTGGCCCCGACAGACGAGCAGTACTTC. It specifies CASSLAPTDEQYF. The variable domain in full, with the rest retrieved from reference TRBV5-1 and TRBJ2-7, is KAGVTQTPRYLIKTRGQQVTLSCSPISGHRSVSWYQQTPGQGLQFLFEYFSETQRNKGNFPGRFSGRQFSNSRSEMNVSTLELGDSALYLCASSLAPTDEQYFGPGTRLTVT.